The text below deals with one TCR beta chain. The sample originates from a study of shared clonotypes between healthy human individuals. Study context: The study used three CD4 naive, three CD4 memory, two CD8 naive and one CD8 memory plate per donor.

CDR3 length: 16 amino acids. Trimming took off 2 bases at V and 0 bases at J, with 11 bases between the two ends. CDR1 is ENHRY, CDR2 SYGVKD, per germline. Per the study methods: With immunoSEQ giving junction-only sequences and no quality scores, filtering differed. TCRdb keeps only in-frame clones here, not all; method: immunoSEQ multiplex PCR. That table is the source of V, J and clone size, and D and trimming were worked out from the DNA. The data hold over a million clones, with more than 60% observed a single time. The sequencing sample was made of memory CD4+ T cells sorted from blood. The subset was: CD45RA-negative fraction. The genes are TRBV10-3 and TRBJ1-5; D gene uncertain. The receptor comes from a man between 18 and 35 years old in good health. This CDR3 reads CAISEMAANSNQPQHF. The CDR3 DNA reads as TGTGCCATCAGTGAGATGGCAGCTAATAGCAATCAGCCCCAGCATTTT.